This T cell receptor (beta chain) was documented in a study of cytomegalovirus exposure and HLA in healthy donors. The study, taken as a whole, reports: CMV serostatus was the only immune exposure information that was available.

About this clone itself: Its antigen is unknown.

The PCR employed 60 Vbeta primers together with 13 Jbeta primers. Using immunoSEQ multiplex PCR, the repertoire was profiled, and TCRdb retains in-frame clones only, with some absent. The sample holds more than 140,000 clones, more than 65% seen once. The sequencing sample was made of PBMCs. This TCR was recovered from a man under 40 in good health and CMV-seropositive.

CDR3 sequence: CAWSQEEGYTF. CDR3 DNA sequence: TGTGCCTGGAGTCAGGAGGAGGGCTACACCTTC. The V and J genes are TRBV30 and TRBJ1-2; D gene unclear. The CDR3 covers 11 residues. The V end lost 2 bases, the J end lost 8 bases, and 9 bases lay between the germline ends. Germline V gene sequence: CDR1 GTSNPN, CDR2 SVGIG (reference sequence).